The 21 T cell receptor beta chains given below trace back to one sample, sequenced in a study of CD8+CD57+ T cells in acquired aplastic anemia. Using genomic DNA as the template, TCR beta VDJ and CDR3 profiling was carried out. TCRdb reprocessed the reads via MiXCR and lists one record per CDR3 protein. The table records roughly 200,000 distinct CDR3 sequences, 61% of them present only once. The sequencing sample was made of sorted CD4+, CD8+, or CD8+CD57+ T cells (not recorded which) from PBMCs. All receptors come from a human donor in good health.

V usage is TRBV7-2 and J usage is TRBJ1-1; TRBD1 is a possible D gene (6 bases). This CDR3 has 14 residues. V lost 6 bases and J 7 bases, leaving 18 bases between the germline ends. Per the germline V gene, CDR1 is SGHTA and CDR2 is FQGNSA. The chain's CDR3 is CASSAGGAGIEAFF. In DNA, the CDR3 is TGTGCCAGCAGTGCCGGGGGGGCAGGGATTGAAGCTTTCTTT.

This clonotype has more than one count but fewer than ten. Written as DNA, the CDR3 is TGTGCCAGCAGCCTAGACCGGGACAGGTTGTTTTTT. Translating gives CASSLDRDRLFF. This rearrangement joins TRBV5-4 to TRBJ1-4; TRBD1 agrees at 8 bases. The V and J ends lost 4 bases and 15 bases, in that order; junction bases with no gene match: 8. Germline CDR1 SGHNT, CDR2 YYREEE (reference sequence). This CDR3 region has 12 residues.

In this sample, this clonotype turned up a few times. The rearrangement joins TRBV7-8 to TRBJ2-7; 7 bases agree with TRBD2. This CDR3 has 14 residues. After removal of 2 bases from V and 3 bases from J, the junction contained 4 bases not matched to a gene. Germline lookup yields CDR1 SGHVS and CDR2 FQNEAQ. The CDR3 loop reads CASSLLSGVYEQYF. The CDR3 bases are TGTGCCAGCAGCTTATTAAGCGGGGTCTACGAGCAGTACTTC.

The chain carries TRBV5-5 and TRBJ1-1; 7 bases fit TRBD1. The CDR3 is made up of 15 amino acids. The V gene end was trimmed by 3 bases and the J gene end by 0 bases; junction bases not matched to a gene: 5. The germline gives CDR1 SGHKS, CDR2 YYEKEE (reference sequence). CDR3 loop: CASSSSTGLNTEAFF. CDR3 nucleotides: TGTGCCAGCAGCTCTTCGACAGGGCTGAACACTGAAGCTTTCTTT.

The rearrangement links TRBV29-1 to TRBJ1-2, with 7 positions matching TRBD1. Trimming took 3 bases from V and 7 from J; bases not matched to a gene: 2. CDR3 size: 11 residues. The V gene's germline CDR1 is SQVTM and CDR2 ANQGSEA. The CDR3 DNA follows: TGCAGCGTTGACCGACAGGGTGGCTACACCTTC. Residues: CSVDRQGGYTF.

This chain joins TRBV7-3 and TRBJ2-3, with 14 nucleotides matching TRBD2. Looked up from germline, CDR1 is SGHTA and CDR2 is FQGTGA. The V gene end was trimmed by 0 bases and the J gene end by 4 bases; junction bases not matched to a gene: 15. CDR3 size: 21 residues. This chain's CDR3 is CASSLTSGTSGSLTEADTQYF. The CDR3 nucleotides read TGTGCCAGCAGCTTAACGTCCGGGACTAGCGGGAGCCTAACTGAGGCAGATACGCAGTATTTT.

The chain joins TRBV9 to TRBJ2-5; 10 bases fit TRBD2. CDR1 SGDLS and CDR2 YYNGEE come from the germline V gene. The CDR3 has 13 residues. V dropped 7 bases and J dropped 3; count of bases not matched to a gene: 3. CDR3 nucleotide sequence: TGTGCCAGCGGGACTAGCGTAAAAGAGACCCAGTACTTC. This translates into CASGTSVKETQYF.

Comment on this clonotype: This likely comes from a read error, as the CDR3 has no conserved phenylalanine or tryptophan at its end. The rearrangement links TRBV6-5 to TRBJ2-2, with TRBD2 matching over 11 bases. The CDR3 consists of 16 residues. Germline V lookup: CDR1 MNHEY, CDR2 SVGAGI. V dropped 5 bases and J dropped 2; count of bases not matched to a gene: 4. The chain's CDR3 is CASSQGLAGNTGELFL. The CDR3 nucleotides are TGTGCCAGCAGTCAAGGACTAGCGGGTAACACCGGGGAGCTGTTTCTT.

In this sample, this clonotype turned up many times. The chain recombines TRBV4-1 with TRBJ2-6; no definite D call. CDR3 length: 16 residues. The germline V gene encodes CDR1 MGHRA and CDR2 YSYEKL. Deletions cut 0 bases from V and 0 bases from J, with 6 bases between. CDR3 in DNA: TGCGCCAGCAGCCAAGAGGTCGGCTCTGGGGCCAACGTCCTGACTTTC. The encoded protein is CASSQEVGSGANVLTF.

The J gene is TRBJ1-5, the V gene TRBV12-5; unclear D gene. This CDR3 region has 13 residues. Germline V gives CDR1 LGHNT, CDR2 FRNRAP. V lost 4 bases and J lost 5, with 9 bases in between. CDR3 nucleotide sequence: TGTGCTAGTGGTTCAGGCAGTTATCAGCCCCAGCATTTT. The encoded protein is CASGSGSYQPQHF.

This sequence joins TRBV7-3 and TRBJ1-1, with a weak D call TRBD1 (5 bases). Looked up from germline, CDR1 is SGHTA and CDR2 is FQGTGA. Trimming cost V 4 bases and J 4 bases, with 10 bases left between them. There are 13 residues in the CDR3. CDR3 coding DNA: TGTGCCAGCAGCTCGATGGGGGGCACTGAAGCTTTCTTT. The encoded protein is CASSSMGGTEAFF.

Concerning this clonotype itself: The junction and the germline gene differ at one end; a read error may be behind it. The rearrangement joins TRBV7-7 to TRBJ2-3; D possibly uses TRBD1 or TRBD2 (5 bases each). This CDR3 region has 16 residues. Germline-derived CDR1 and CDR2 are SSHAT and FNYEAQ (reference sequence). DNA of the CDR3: TGTGCTAGCAGCCCTGGGACGTACGACCGTAAGGCTACGCAGTATTTT. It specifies CASSPGTYDRKATQYF.

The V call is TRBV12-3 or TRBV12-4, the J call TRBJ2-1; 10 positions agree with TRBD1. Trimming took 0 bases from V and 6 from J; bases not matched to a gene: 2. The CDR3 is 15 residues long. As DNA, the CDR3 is TGTGCCAGCAGTTTAGCCGGACAGGGGGGCAATGAGCAGTTCTTC. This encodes CASSLAGQGGNEQFF.

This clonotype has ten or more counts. CDR3 residues: CASSQDVGTPHEQFF. Here the CDR3 DNA reads TGCGCCAGCAGCCAAGATGTCGGGACCCCTCATGAGCAGTTCTTC. The chain recombines TRBV4-3 with TRBJ2-1, with D perhaps TRBD1 or TRBD2 (5 bases each). Per germline, CDR1 LGHNA and CDR2 YSLEER. Trimming took 0 bases from V and 8 from J, leaving 14 bases between them. The CDR3 has 15 amino acids.

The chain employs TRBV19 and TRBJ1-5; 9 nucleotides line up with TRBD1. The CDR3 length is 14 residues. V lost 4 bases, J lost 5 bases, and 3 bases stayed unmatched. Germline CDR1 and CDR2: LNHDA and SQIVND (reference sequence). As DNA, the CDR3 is TGTGCCAGTAGTAACGGACAGGGGTATCAGCCCCAGCATTTT. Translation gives CASSNGQGYQPQHF.

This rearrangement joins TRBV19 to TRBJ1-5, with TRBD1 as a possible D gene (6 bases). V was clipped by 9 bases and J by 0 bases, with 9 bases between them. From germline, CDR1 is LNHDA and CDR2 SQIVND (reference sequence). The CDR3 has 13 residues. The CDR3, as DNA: TGTGCCAGCAGACAGGTTAGCAATCAGCCCCAGCATTTT. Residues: CASRQVSNQPQHF.

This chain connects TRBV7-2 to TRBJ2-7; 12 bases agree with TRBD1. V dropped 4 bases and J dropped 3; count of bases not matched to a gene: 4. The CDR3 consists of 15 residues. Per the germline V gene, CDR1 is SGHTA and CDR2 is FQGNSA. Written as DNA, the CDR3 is TGTGCCAGCAGCTCGGGACAGGGGGCTCTCTACGAGCAGTACTTC. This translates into CASSSGQGALYEQYF.

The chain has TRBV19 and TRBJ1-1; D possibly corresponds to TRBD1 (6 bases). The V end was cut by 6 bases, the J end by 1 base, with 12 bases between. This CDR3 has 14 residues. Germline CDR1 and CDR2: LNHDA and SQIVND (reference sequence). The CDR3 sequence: CASSDLGANTEAFF. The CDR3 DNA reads TGTGCCAGTAGCGACCTGGGGGCGAACACTGAAGCTTTCTTT. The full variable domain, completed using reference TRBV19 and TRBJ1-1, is DGGITQSPKYLFRKEGQNVTLSCEQNLNHDAMYWYRQDPGQGLRLIYYSQIVNDFQKGDIAEGYSVSREKKESFPLTVTSAQKNPTAFYLCASSDLGANTEAFFGQGTRLTVV.

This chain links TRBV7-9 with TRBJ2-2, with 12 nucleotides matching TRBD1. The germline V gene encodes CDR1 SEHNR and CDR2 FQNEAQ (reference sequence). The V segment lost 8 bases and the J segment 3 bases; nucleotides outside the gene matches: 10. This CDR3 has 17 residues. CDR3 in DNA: TGTGCCAGCCGCAAGGGGACAGGGGGCGAGGACACCGGGGAGCTGTTTTTT. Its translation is CASRKGTGGEDTGELFF.

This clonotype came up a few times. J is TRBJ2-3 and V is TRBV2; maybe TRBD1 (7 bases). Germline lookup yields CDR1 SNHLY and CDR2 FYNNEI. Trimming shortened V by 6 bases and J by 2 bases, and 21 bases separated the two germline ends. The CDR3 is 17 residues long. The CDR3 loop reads CASRAAQGGLITDTQYF. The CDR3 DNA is TGTGCCAGCAGGGCCGCGCAGGGGGGCCTGATCACAGATACGCAGTATTTT.

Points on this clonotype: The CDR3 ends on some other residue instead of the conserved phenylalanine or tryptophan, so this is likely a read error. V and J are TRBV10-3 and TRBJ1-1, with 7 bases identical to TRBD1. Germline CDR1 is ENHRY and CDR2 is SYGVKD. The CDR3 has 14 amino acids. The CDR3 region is CASSASGGSTEAFC. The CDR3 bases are TGTGCCAGCAGTGCTTCAGGGGGGAGCACTGAAGCTTTCTGT.